This entry lists 29 T cell receptor beta chains sequenced from one sample in a study of beta chain features in type 1 diabetes. The whole isolated RNA underwent reverse transcription, so sequencing captured expressed TCRB transcripts. Sequencing used immunoSEQ multiplex PCR; TCRdb keeps in-frame clones, though not all of them. The sample lists approximately 160,000 clones, about 7.3% occurring once. The specimen sequenced was central memory CD4+ T cells from blood. Receptors were obtained from a man in his late teens or twenties in good health.

The J gene is TRBJ1-5, the V gene TRBV11-2, with no clear D. The CDR3 has 13 residues. Trimming cost V 5 bases and J 6 bases, with 11 bases left between them. Germline values: CDR1 SGHAT, CDR2 FQNNGV. The CDR3 bases are TGTGCCAGCAGCCTGGCCCCGGGTCAGCCCCAGCATTTT. Protein product: CASSLAPGQPQHF.

This clone showed up just a few times. The chain links TRBV5-4 to TRBJ2-1; TRBD1 matches 10 bases. V was pared by 4 bases and J by 4 bases, with 11 bases of the junction left unmatched. CDR3 length: 17 residues. Germline CDR1 SGHNT, CDR2 YYREEE (reference sequence). Written as DNA, the CDR3 is TGTGCCAGCAGCCAAATGCCCGGGACAGGGGTTTACAATGAGCAGTTCTTC. This codes for CASSQMPGTGVYNEQFF.

The rearrangement uses TRBV7-9 and TRBJ1-4; 8 nucleotides agree with TRBD1. The J segment lost 7 bases and the V segment lost 7 bases, leaving 11 bases of the junction unmatched. Per germline, CDR1 SEHNR and CDR2 FQNEAQ (reference sequence). CDR3 size: 15 residues. The CDR3 loop is CASTWGPGGSEKLFF. The DNA of the CDR3 is TGTGCCAGCACCTGGGGGCCAGGGGGCAGTGAAAAACTGTTTTTT.

Only a few counts were recorded for this clone. For the CDR3, the DNA is TGTGCCAGCAGCGCCGTACCTTACAGTCTAATGGACACCGGGGAGCTGTTTTTT. As protein: CASSAVPYSLMDTGELFF. The chain links TRBV2 to TRBJ2-2; D is undetermined. CDR1 SNHLY and CDR2 FYNNEI come from the germline V gene. V gave up 6 bases and J gave up 3 bases, with 23 bases separating them. This CDR3 spans 18 amino acids.

This clone was observed many times. The chain uses TRBV7-9 and TRBJ2-1, with 9 positions matching TRBD2. This CDR3 comprises 16 residues. From germline, CDR1 is SEHNR and CDR2 FQNEAQ (reference sequence). V was clipped by 6 bases and J by 9 bases; unmatched bases: 15. CDR3 protein: CASSYGAASGALEQFF. In DNA form, the CDR3 reads TGTGCCAGCAGTTACGGGGCAGCTAGCGGGGCCCTTGAGCAGTTCTTC. The complete variable domain, with remaining parts taken from reference TRBV7-9 and TRBJ2-1, reads DTGVSQNPRHKITKRGQNVTFRCDPISEHNRLYWYRQTLGQGPEFLTYFQNEAQLEKSRLLSDRFSAERPKGSFSTLEIQRTEQGDSAMYLCASSYGAASGALEQFFGPGTRLTVL.

J is TRBJ2-6 and V is TRBV5-1; 9 bases match TRBD1. Trimming at V came to 3 bases and at J to 4 bases, leaving 2 bases not matched to a gene. The V gene's germline CDR1 is SGHRS and CDR2 YFSETQ. CDR3 length: 15 amino acids. CDR3 DNA: TGCGCCAGCAGCTGGACAGGGGCCGGGGCCAACGTCCTGACTTTC. It encodes CASSWTGAGANVLTF. The complete variable domain, with remaining parts taken from reference TRBV5-1 and TRBJ2-6, reads KAGVTQTPRYLIKTRGQQVTLSCSPISGHRSVSWYQQTPGQGLQFLFEYFSETQRNKGNFPGRFSGRQFSNSRSEMNVSTLELGDSALYLCASSWTGAGANVLTFGAGSRLTVL.

The J gene is TRBJ1-5, the V gene TRBV7-2, with D possibly TRBD1 on 6 matching bases. The germline V gene encodes CDR1 SGHTA and CDR2 FQGNSA. V was pared by 7 bases and J by 2 bases, with 18 bases between. The CDR3 spans 16 residues. Here the CDR3 reads CASTPGVTEGNQPQHF. CDR3 sequence (DNA): TGTGCCAGCACCCCAGGGGTGACAGAAGGCAATCAGCCCCAGCATTTT.

This clone was observed a few times. The gene calls are TRBV7-9 and TRBJ1-3, with 7 bases fitting TRBD1. The V segment lost 3 bases and the J segment 0 bases; nucleotides outside the gene matches: 5. The CDR3 is made up of 16 amino acids. Germline values: CDR1 SEHNR, CDR2 FQNEAQ (reference sequence). CDR3 bases: TGTGCCAGCAGCTTCCCGGGACAGTACTCTGGAAACACCATATATTTT. The encoded protein is CASSFPGQYSGNTIYF.

This clone came up a few times. This chain joins TRBV28 and TRBJ1-6; D unclear. CDR3 length: 12 residues. Germline CDR1 reads MDHEN; CDR2 reads SYDVKM. Between the trimmed V and J ends, which lost 7 bases and 10 bases, there was a span of 11 bases. CDR3 nucleotides: TGTGCCAGCAACTACCCCCTGTCACCCCTCCACTTT. Translation gives CASNYPLSPLHF. Using reference TRBV28 and TRBJ1-6 for the parts outside the CDR3, the full variable domain is DVKVTQSSRYLVKRTGEKVFLECVQDMDHENMFWYRQDPGLGLRLIYFSYDVKMKEKGDIPEGYSVSREKKERFSLILESASTNQTSMYLCASNYPLSPLHFGNGTRLTVT.

The V and J genes are TRBV9 and TRBJ2-3; D uncertain. This CDR3 is 12 amino acids long. Trimming removed 5 bases at V and 6 bases at J, with 10 bases between. In germline, CDR1 is SGDLS, CDR2 YYNGEE. The CDR3 reads CASSLTGDTQYF. CDR3 coding DNA: TGTGCCAGCAGTCTGACTGGGGATACGCAGTATTTT.

The gene calls are TRBV4-3 and TRBJ2-1, with 7 bases aligning to TRBD2. The CDR3 runs 16 residues. V lost 3 bases and J lost 6; bases outside the gene matches: 11. Germline V lookup: CDR1 LGHNA, CDR2 YSLEER. CDR3 residues: CASSQLGGRMVNEQFF. The CDR3 region has the DNA TGCGCCAGCAGCCAGCTCGGGGGGAGGATGGTCAATGAGCAGTTCTTC.

The rearrangement joins TRBV30 to TRBJ1-1; 7 nucleotides agree with TRBD1. Germline V gives CDR1 GTSNPN, CDR2 SVGIG (reference sequence). V shed 1 base, J shed 12 bases, and the junction held 14 bases outside the gene matches. This CDR3 has 14 amino acids. The CDR3 region has the DNA TGTGCCTGGAGTGGTGTGGTAGGGGGCCGAGGATCTTTCTTT. Amino acid sequence: CAWSGVVGGRGSFF.

V gene TRBV7-2 combines with J gene TRBJ1-4; D gene unclear. Trimming stripped 6 bases from V and 4 bases from J, with 9 bases between. The germline gives CDR1 SGHTA, CDR2 FQGNSA. The length of the CDR3 is 13 residues. CDR3 in amino acids: CASSPQSNEKLFF. For the CDR3, the DNA is TGTGCCAGCAGTCCACAGAGTAATGAAAAACTGTTTTTT.

This clone was counted a few times. This sequence joins TRBV5-1 and TRBJ1-2; the D is unclear. Germline lookup yields CDR1 SGHRS and CDR2 YFSETQ. CDR3 length: 13 residues. Trimming took 1 base from V and 2 from J, leaving 6 bases between them. CDR3 nucleotide sequence: TGCGCCAGCAGCTTGTTTCAGAACTATGGCTACACCTTC. Its translation is CASSLFQNYGYTF.

Only a few counts were recorded for this clone. The chain links TRBV5-1 to TRBJ2-3; 15 nucleotides line up with TRBD2. The J segment lost 6 bases and the V segment lost 4 bases, leaving 9 bases of the junction unmatched. The CDR3 spans 17 residues. From germline, CDR1 is SGHRS and CDR2 YFSETQ. The chain's CDR3 is CASSLGLAGGRSDTQYF. The CDR3 bases are TGCGCCAGCAGCCTGGGACTAGCGGGGGGACGTTCGGATACGCAGTATTTT.

The chain employs TRBV30 and TRBJ2-3; TRBD2 matches 8 bases. With 4 bases clipped from V and 2 bases from J, the junction kept 5 bases outside the gene matches. This CDR3 region has 14 residues. Germline-derived CDR1 and CDR2 are GTSNPN and SVGIG (reference sequence). Here the CDR3 reads CAWKRGRVTDTQYF. The CDR3 bases are TGTGCCTGGAAGCGGGGGCGTGTCACAGATACGCAGTATTTT.

This clone was seen a handful of times. The chain employs TRBV14 and TRBJ1-2, with 7 bases aligning to TRBD1. The CDR3 totals 14 residues. Germline CDR1 and CDR2: SGHDN and FVKESK. V lost 2 bases and J lost 8; bases outside the gene matches: 8. The CDR3 DNA reads as TGTGCCAGCAGCCAATCGACAGGGATAGTCGGCTACACCTTC. This codes for CASSQSTGIVGYTF.

The rearrangement joins TRBV6-5 to TRBJ2-6; no definite D call. The CDR3 has 13 residues. V was clipped by 7 bases and J by 0 bases, with 4 bases between them. The germline CDR1 and CDR2 sequences are MNHEY and SVGAGI. The CDR3: CASTYSGANVLTF. Written as DNA, the CDR3 is TGTGCCAGCACCTACTCTGGGGCCAACGTCCTGACTTTC.

This chain links TRBV2 with TRBJ1-5, with 7 positions matching TRBD1. V shed 6 bases, J shed 0 bases, and the junction held 5 bases outside the gene matches. This CDR3 spans 15 amino acids. Germline assignment: CDR1 SNHLY and CDR2 FYNNEI. The CDR3 sequence is CASSRDSYSNQPQHF. In DNA form, the CDR3 reads TGTGCCAGCAGCCGGGACAGTTATAGCAATCAGCCCCAGCATTTT.

This clone showed up just a few times. The chain recombines TRBV14 with TRBJ2-5; D remains unclear. Matching the DNA end better, TRBJ2-7 makes the J call doubtful. The CDR3 is made up of 12 amino acids. Looked up from germline, CDR1 is SGHDN and CDR2 is FVKESK. The CDR3 bases are TGTGCCAGCAGCCAAAACCCCTACGAGCAGTACTTC. This translates into CASSQNPYEQYF.

The V and J genes are TRBV19 and TRBJ1-6; maybe TRBD1 (5 bases). The CDR3 covers 14 residues. The germline gives CDR1 LNHDA, CDR2 SQIVND (reference sequence). V shed 5 bases and J shed 7 bases, with 12 bases lying between them. The CDR3 loop is CASSPQVRNSPLHF. In DNA, the CDR3 is TGTGCCAGTAGTCCACAGGTACGAAATTCACCCCTCCACTTT.

The chain carries TRBV6-5 and TRBJ1-1; the D is unclear. V was clipped by 2 bases and J by 1 base, with 8 bases between them. Per germline, CDR1 MNHEY and CDR2 SVGAGI. The CDR3 totals 14 residues. The CDR3, as DNA: TGTGCCAGCAGTTACGGGGAGGGGAACACTGAAGCTTTCTTT. Translated: CASSYGEGNTEAFF.

V is TRBV6-6 and J is TRBJ2-6, with a weak D call TRBD1 (5 bases). The germline CDR1 and CDR2 sequences are MNHNY and SVGAGI (reference sequence). The CDR3 contains 16 residues. Trimming took 7 bases from V and 0 from J, leaving 13 bases between them. Here the CDR3 DNA reads TGTGCCAGCAACCCAGGGTGGAACTCTGGGGCCAACGTCCTGACTTTC. Translation: CASNPGWNSGANVLTF.

The genes are TRBV18 and TRBJ2-7, with 8 bases identical to TRBD1. Trimming cost V 0 bases and J 0 bases; bases outside gene matches: 1. Per the germline V gene, CDR1 is KGHSH and CDR2 is LQKENI. The length of the CDR3 is 15 residues. CDR3 nucleotide sequence: TGTGCCAGCTCACCACCGGGACAGGACTCCTACGAGCAGTACTTC. Protein sequence: CASSPPGQDSYEQYF.

This sequence joins TRBV5-1 and TRBJ1-5; D is unclear. V was shortened by 4 bases and J by 1 base, with 18 bases between the two germline ends. CDR1 and CDR2 (germline): SGHRS, YFSETQ. This CDR3 comprises 17 residues. DNA of the CDR3: TGCGCCAGCAGCCCCGAGGGAGTCGGGGTAAGCAATCAGCCCCAGCATTTT. This translates into CASSPEGVGVSNQPQHF.

This sequence joins TRBV9 and TRBJ2-7; 11 nucleotides align to TRBD1. The CDR3 runs 16 residues. J lost 6 bases, V lost 0 bases, and 8 bases had no gene match. Germline V gives CDR1 SGDLS, CDR2 YYNGEE. The CDR3 reads CASSVGEDRGPGEQYF. The CDR3 DNA is TGTGCCAGCAGCGTAGGCGAGGACAGGGGGCCCGGCGAGCAGTACTTC.

The table lists this clone with a few counts. This chain joins TRBV2 and TRBJ1-1; TRBD1 matches 7 bases. This CDR3 spans 15 amino acids. In germline, CDR1 is SNHLY, CDR2 FYNNEI. Trimming cost V 8 bases and J 6 bases; bases outside gene matches: 15. Here the CDR3 DNA reads TGTGCCAGCGGGGTTCAGGGGGGTCCCGGCTCTGAAGCTTTCTTT. Translated, it gives CASGVQGGPGSEAFF.

This clone was seen a few times. The chain's CDR3 is CASSQDTQGTEAFF. The CDR3 DNA follows: TGCGCCAGCAGCCAAGATACCCAGGGGACTGAAGCTTTCTTT. The V and J genes are TRBV4-1 and TRBJ1-1, with D perhaps matching TRBD1 (6 bases). This CDR3 is 14 amino acids long. Germline loops: CDR1 MGHRA, CDR2 YSYEKL. Trimming stripped 0 bases from V and 5 bases from J, with 10 bases between.

This clone was counted between two and nine times. V usage is TRBV7-3 and J usage is TRBJ2-1; 7 positions match TRBD1. Germline V gene sequence: CDR1 SGHTA, CDR2 FQGTGA. The length of the CDR3 is 14 residues. Trimming cost V 5 bases and J 5 bases; bases outside gene matches: 6. CDR3 bases: TGTGCCAGCAGCCACTCGGGACAGAACAATGAGCAGTTCTTC. This gives the protein CASSHSGQNNEQFF.